These 6 T cell receptor beta chains were sequenced from one sample in a study of T cells in Graves' hyperthyroidism and ophthalmopathy. The source material, RNA transcripts, was used to amplify TCR beta CDR3 regions. First-round RT-PCR with HTBI primers amplified the TCR CDR3 region. TCRdb re-analysed the multiplex PCR reads in MiXCR, keeping a single row per CDR3 protein. The sample lists about 660,000 distinct CDR3 sequences; less than 45% were seen once. The sample comprised peripheral blood or thyroid tissue (not recorded which). The source is an adult man with Graves' disease, either hyperthyroidism or ophthalmopathy (not recorded which).

In its sample, this clonotype was seen a few times. The J gene is TRBJ2-7, the V gene TRBV25-1, with no clear D. Germline V lookup: CDR1 MGHDK, CDR2 SYGVNS. Trimming pared 7 bases from V and 5 bases from J, leaving 9 bases between. The CDR3 sequence is 11 residues long. The CDR3 spells CASTPGNEQYF. CDR3 sequence (DNA): TGTGCCAGCACCCCGGGCAACGAGCAGTACTTC.

In regard to this clonotype: This may be a read error, as it is one base from a much larger clone. The chain combines TRBV13 with TRBJ1-2; D unresolved. V gave up 1 base and J gave up 3 bases, with 12 bases separating them. The CDR3 totals 15 residues. Germline loops: CDR1 PRHDT, CDR2 FYEKMQ (reference sequence). CDR3 DNA sequence: TGTGCCAGCAGCTTAGACGGTAGGACCGACTATGGCTACACCTTC. Encoded protein: CASSLDGRTDYGYTF.

This rearrangement joins TRBV2 to TRBJ1-1, with D unresolved. The CDR3 extends over 14 amino acids. CDR1 SNHLY and CDR2 FYNNEI come from the germline V gene. V was cut by 2 bases and J by 4 bases, with 11 bases left in between. CDR3 sequence: CASSERGEATEAFF. DNA of the CDR3: TGTGCCAGCAGTGAACGCGGGGAGGCCACTGAAGCTTTCTTT.

This clonotype was recorded only once. Being one base from a much bigger clone, this may be a read error. The CDR3 DNA reads TGTGCCATCAGTGAGGACACAGGGGGCGCCGATCCAGGGACCCAGTACTTC. Residues: CAISEDTGGADPGTQYF. The chain joins TRBV10-3 to TRBJ2-5, with TRBD1 matching over 9 bases. The germline V gene has CDR1 ENHRY and CDR2 SYGVKD. The CDR3 runs to 17 residues. Losses at the gene ends were 2 bases for V and 7 bases for J; bases not matched to a gene: 14.

This rearrangement joins TRBV5-1 to TRBJ1-1; possible D gene TRBD1, 5 bases. The CDR3 sequence is 17 residues long. Trimming pared 0 bases from V and 5 bases from J, leaving 20 bases between. The germline V gene encodes CDR1 SGHRS and CDR2 YFSETQ. CDR3 DNA: TGCGCCAGCAGCTTGGTCCTGCCCGGGGCGGGAGGGACTGAAGCTTTCTTT. This gives the protein CASSLVLPGAGGTEAFF.

The table lists this clonotype with many counts. CDR3 sequence reads: CASSPREGRGYTF. CDR3 in DNA: TGTGCCAGCAGCCCCCGCGAAGGGAGAGGCTACACCTTC. The chain employs TRBV13 and TRBJ1-2; D call uncertain. This CDR3 region has 13 residues. The V end lost 5 bases, the J end lost 8 bases, and 15 bases lay between the germline ends. CDR1 is PRHDT, CDR2 FYEKMQ, per germline (reference sequence).